The 5 T cell receptor beta chains below were found in one sample sequenced in a study of cytomegalovirus exposure and HLA in healthy donors. The PCR was carried out with 60 Vbeta primers and 13 Jbeta primers. Measured with immunoSEQ multiplex PCR; TCRdb has only the in-frame clones, and not every one. The table has 130,000 or so clones, 77% seen once. Sequenced material: PBMCs. These receptors originate from a female donor in good health and CMV-seronegative.

The genes are TRBV5-1 and TRBJ1-1; 8 bases map to TRBD1. CDR3 size: 18 residues. J gave up 3 bases and V 0 bases, and 13 bases lay outside the gene matches. Looked up from germline, CDR1 is SGHRS and CDR2 is YFSETQ. The CDR3 nucleotides read TGCGCCAGCAGCTTGGACTCGCTCAGGGGGCTAGGGGACACTGAAGCTTTCTTT. The encoded protein is CASSLDSLRGLGDTEAFF.

The gene calls are TRBV27 and TRBJ1-1, with D possibly being TRBD1 (5 bases). The V gene's germline CDR1 is MNHEY and CDR2 SMNVEV (reference sequence). CDR3 length: 15 residues. V was trimmed by 5 bases and J by 5 bases, leaving 18 bases between them. CDR3 coding DNA: TGTGCCAGCAGTCCCCGAACAGGTCGGGGGACTGAAGCTTTCTTT. Its translation is CASSPRTGRGTEAFF.

The chain carries TRBV19 and TRBJ1-1; D is perhaps TRBD1 (5 bases). V was shortened by 7 bases and J by 4 bases, with 16 bases between the two germline ends. The germline CDR1 and CDR2 sequences are LNHDA and SQIVND (reference sequence). CDR3 length: 14 residues. CDR3 protein: CASTQGPGGTEAFF. The CDR3 DNA reads TGTGCCAGTACCCAGGGCCCGGGGGGCACTGAAGCTTTCTTT.

This clone was counted between two and nine times. The V call is TRBV25-1, the J call TRBJ1-6, with a possible D match to TRBD1 (6 bases). V dropped 3 bases and J dropped 7 bases, with 10 bases sitting between them. From germline, CDR1 is MGHDK and CDR2 SYGVNS. The CDR3 runs 14 residues. DNA for the CDR3: TGTGCCAGCAGTGACGGGGGGGCCAATTCACCCCTCCACTTT. Translating gives CASSDGGANSPLHF.

This clone was picked up a small number of times. This chain joins TRBV5-4 and TRBJ1-3; 9 bases map to TRBD1. With 5 bases clipped from V and 4 bases from J, the junction kept 16 bases outside the gene matches. Germline V gene sequence: CDR1 SGHNT, CDR2 YYREEE (reference sequence). The CDR3 covers 18 residues. CDR3 protein: CASSKTGQGGLVGNTIYF. CDR3 in DNA: TGTGCCAGCAGTAAAACGGGACAGGGCGGACTAGTCGGAAACACCATATATTTT.